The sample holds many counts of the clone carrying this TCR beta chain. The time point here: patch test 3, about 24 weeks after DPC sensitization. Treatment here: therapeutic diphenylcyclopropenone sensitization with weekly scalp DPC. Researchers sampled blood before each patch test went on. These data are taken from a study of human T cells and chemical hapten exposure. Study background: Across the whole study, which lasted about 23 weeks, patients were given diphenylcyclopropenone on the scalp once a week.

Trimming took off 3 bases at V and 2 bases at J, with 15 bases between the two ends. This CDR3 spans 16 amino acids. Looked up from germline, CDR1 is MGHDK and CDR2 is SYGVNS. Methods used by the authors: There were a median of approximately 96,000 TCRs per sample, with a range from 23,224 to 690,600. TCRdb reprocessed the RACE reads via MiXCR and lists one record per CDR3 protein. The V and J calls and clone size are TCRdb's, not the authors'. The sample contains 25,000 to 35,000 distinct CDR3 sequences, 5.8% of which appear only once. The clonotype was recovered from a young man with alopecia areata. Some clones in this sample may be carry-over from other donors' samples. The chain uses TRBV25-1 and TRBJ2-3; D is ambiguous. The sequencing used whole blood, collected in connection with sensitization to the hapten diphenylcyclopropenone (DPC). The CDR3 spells CASSEFIDSITDTQYF. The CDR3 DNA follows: TGTGCCAGCAGTGAGTTTATCGACTCTATCACAGATACGCAGTATTTT.